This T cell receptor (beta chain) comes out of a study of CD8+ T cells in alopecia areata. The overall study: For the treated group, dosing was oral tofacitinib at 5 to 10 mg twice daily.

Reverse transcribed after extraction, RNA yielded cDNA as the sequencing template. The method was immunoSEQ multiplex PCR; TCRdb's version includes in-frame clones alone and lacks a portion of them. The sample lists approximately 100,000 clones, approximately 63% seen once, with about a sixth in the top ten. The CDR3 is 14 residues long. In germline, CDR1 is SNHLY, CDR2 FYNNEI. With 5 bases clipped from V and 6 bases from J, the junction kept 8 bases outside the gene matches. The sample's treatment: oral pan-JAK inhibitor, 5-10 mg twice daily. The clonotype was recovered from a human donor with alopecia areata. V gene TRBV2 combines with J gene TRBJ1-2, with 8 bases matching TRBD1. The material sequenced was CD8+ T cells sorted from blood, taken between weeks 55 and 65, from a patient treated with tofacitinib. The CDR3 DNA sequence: TGTGCCAGCAGTCCAGACAGGGGCTTAGATGGCTACACCTTC. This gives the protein CASSPDRGLDGYTF.